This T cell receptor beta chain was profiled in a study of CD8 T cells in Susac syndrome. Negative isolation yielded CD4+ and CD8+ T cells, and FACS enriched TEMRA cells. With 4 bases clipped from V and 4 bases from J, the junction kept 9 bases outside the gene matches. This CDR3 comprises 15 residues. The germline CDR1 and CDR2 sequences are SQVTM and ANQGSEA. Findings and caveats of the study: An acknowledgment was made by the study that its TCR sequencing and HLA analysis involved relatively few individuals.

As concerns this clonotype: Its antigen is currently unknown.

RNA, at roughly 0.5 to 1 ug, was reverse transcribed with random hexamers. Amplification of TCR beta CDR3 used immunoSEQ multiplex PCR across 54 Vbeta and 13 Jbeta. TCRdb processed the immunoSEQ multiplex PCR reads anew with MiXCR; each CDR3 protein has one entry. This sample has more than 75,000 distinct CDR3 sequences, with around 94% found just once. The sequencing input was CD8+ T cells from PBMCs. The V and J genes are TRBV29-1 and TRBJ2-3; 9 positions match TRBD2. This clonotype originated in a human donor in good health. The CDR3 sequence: CSVAPGLASADTQYF. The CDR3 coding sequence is TGCAGCGTTGCCCCGGGACTAGCTTCAGCAGATACGCAGTATTTT.